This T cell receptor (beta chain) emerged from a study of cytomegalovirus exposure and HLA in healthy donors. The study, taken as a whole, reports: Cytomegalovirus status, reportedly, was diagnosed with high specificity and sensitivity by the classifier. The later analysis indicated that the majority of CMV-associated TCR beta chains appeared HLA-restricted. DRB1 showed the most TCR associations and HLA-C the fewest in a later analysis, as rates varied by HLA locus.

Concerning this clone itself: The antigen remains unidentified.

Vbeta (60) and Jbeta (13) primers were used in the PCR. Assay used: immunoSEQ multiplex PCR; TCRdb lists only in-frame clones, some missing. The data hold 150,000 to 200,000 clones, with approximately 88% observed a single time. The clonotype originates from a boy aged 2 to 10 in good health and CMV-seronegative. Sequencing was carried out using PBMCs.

This CDR3 reads CASSYTDPQTGIKSEQYF. CDR3 bases: TGTGCCAGCAGTTACACCGACCCTCAGACAGGGATTAAGTCCGAGCAGTACTTC. This chain connects TRBV6-7 to TRBJ2-7; 7 bases are a match to TRBD1. TRBV6-7 is an ORF, and what it does is uncertain. CDR3 size: 18 residues. V shed 2 bases, J shed 6 bases, and the junction held 19 bases outside the gene matches.